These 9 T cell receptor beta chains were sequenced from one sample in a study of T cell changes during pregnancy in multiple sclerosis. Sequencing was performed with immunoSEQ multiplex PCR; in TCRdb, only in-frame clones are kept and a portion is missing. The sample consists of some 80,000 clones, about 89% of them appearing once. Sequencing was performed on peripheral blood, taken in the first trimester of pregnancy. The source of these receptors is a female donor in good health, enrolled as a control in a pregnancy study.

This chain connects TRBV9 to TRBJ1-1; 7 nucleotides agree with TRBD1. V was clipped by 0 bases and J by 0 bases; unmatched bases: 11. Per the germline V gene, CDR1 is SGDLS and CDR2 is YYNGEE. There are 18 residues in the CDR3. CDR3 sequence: CASSVASKGASMNTEAFF. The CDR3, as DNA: TGTGCCAGCAGCGTAGCCAGTAAGGGGGCTAGCATGAACACTGAAGCTTTCTTT.

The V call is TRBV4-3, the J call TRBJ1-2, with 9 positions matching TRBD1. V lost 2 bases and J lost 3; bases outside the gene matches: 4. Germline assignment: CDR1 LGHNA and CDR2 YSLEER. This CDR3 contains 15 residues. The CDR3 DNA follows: TGCGCCAGCAGCCAATCGGGACAGGGTGACTATGGCTACACCTTC. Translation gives CASSQSGQGDYGYTF.

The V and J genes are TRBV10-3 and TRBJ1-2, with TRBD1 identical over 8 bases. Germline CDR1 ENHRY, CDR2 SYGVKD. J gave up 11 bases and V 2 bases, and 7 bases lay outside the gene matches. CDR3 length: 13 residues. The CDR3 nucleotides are TGTGCCATCAGTGAGATGGACAGGGCCCTATACACCTTC. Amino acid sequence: CAISEMDRALYTF.

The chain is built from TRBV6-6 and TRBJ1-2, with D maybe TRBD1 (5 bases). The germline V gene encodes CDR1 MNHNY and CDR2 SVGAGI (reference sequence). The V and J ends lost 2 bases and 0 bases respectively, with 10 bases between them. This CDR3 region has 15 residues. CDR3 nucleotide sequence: TGTGCCAGCAGTTACCAGGGCAGCTCTAACTATGGCTACACCTTC. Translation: CASSYQGSSNYGYTF.

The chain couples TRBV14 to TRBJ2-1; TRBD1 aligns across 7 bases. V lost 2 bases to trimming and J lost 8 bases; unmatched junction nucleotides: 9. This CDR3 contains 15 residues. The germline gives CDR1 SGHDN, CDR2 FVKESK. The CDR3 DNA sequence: TGTGCCAGCAGCCAATTGGCGCAGGGGGAAGATGAGCAGTTCTTC. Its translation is CASSQLAQGEDEQFF.

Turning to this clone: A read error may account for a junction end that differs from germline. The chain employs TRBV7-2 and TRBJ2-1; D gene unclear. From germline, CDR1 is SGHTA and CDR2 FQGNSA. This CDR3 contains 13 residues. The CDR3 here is CASSLEFGNEQFF. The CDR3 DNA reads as TGTGCCAGCAGTTTAGAGTTCGGCAATGAGCAGTTCTTC.

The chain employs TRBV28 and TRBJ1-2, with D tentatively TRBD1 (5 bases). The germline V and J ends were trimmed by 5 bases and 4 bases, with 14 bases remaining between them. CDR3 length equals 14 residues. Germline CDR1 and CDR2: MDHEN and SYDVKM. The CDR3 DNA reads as TGTGCCAGCAGTGGGGGAGGCCGACTCTATGGCTACACCTTC. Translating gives CASSGGGRLYGYTF.

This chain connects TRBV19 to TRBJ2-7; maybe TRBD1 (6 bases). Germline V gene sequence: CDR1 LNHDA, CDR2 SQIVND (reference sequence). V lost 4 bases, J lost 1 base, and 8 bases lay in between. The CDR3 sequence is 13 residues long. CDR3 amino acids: CASSTTGSYEQYF. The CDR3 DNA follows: TGTGCCAGTAGTACCACAGGGTCCTACGAGCAGTACTTC.

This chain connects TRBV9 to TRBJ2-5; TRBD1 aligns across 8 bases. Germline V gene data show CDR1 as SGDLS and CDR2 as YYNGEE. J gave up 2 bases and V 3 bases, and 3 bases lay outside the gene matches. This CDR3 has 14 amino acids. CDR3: CASSATGGQETQYF. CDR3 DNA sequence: TGTGCCAGCAGCGCTACAGGGGGTCAAGAGACCCAGTACTTC.